The rows below give T cell receptor beta chains drawn from one sample of a study of human T cells and chemical hapten exposure. MiXCR, run by TCRdb on the 5' RACE reads, gives a single entry per CDR3 protein. The table includes approximately 110,000 distinct CDR3 sequences, roughly 18% detected once. Source of these receptors: a human donor in good health. Both conserved end residues are part of each CDR3. Each record gives: D gene, J gene, V gene, clone size, CDR3 DNA, CDR3 protein. A D gene is named only where the DNA matches it firmly. The listing skips clone size in some rows; elsewhere it reads once, few, many or a size class.

D: TRBD2
J: TRBJ2-1
V: TRBV18
size: few
DNA: TGTGCCAGCTCACCATCAAGCGGGAGCCAAAATGAGCAGTTCTTC
CDR3: CASSPSSGSQNEQFF

D: NA
J: TRBJ2-7
V: TRBV7-9
size: few
DNA: TGTGCCAGCAGCTCAGTCGGACAAGGGTTAAACGAGCAGTACTTC
CDR3: CASSSVGQGLNEQYF

D: TRBD1
J: TRBJ2-7
V: TRBV28
size: few
DNA: TGTGCCAGCAGTCCCGGACAGGTGCGCTCCTACGAGCAGTACTTC
CDR3: CASSPGQVRSYEQYF

D: NA
J: TRBJ1-2
V: TRBV6-1
size: NA
DNA: TGTGCCAGCAGTGAAACGCGGTTCTATGGCTACACCTTC
CDR3: CASSETRFYGYTF

D: NA
J: TRBJ2-5
V: TRBV28
size: few
DNA: TGTGCCAGCAGTGCCAAGTGGGGCCAAGAGACCCAGTACTTC
CDR3: CASSAKWGQETQYF

D: NA
J: TRBJ1-1
V: TRBV28
size: few
DNA: TGTGCCAGCAGTTTACTCATCCGGGTCCCGATAATGAACACTGAAGCTTTCTTT
CDR3: CASSLLIRVPIMNTEAFF

D: TRBD1
J: TRBJ2-2
V: TRBV5-1
size: NA
DNA: TGCGCCAGCAGTTTCGCCGGGACAGGGGAAACCGGGGAGCTGTTTTTT
CDR3: CASSFAGTGETGELFF

D: NA
J: TRBJ1-1
V: TRBV29-1
size: NA
DNA: TGCAGCGTTGGACTACCGAACACTGAAGCTTTCTTT
CDR3: CSVGLPNTEAFF

D: NA
J: TRBJ1-1
V: TRBV10-2
size: few
DNA: TGCGCCAGCAGTGATGTCAGCCACACTGAAGCTTTCTTT
CDR3: CASSDVSHTEAFF

D: TRBD2
J: TRBJ2-2
V: TRBV3-1
size: few
DNA: TGTGCCAGCAGCCAAGATAAACTAGCGGGAACCGGGGAGCTGTTTTTT
CDR3: CASSQDKLAGTGELFF

D: TRBD2
J: TRBJ2-3
V: TRBV2
size: many
DNA: TGTGCCAGCAGCGCGACTAGCGGGAGACCAGATACGCAGTATTTT
CDR3: CASSATSGRPDTQYF

D: NA
J: TRBJ2-2
V: TRBV5-4
size: few
DNA: TGTGCCAGCAGCTTTCGTGTTGGGGCCGGGGAGCTGTTTTTT
CDR3: CASSFRVGAGELFF

D: TRBD1
J: TRBJ1-1
V: TRBV30
size: NA
DNA: TGTGCCTGGACCAGACAGGGGGCCACTGAAGCTTTCTTT
CDR3: CAWTRQGATEAFF

D: NA
J: TRBJ2-1
V: TRBV10-3
size: once
DNA: TGTGCCATCAGTGAGTCGGGTCACAATGAGCAGTTCTTC
CDR3: CAISESGHNEQFF

D: NA
J: TRBJ2-3
V: TRBV5-1
size: few
DNA: TGCGCCAGCAGCGGGGGTACTGGGATGGATACGCAGTATTTT
CDR3: CASSGGTGMDTQYF

D: NA
J: TRBJ2-1
V: TRBV5-6
size: few
DNA: TGTGCCAGCAGCTTCGGGGGAAGGGGGGAGCAGTTCTTC
CDR3: CASSFGGRGEQFF

D: TRBD1
J: TRBJ1-5
V: TRBV20-1
size: NA
DNA: TGCAGTGCCGAGGACAGGGCTAGGCAGCCCCAGCATTTT
CDR3: CSAEDRARQPQHF

D: TRBD2
J: TRBJ2-1
V: TRBV24-1
size: few
DNA: TGTGCCACCAGTGCTTCTAGCGGGATGGGCTCCTACAATGAGCAGTTCTTC
CDR3: CATSASSGMGSYNEQFF

D: NA
J: TRBJ2-5
V: TRBV15
size: few
DNA: TGTGCCACCAGCAGAGAGGCCTCGGAGGAGACCCAGTACTTC
CDR3: CATSREASEETQYF

D: NA
J: TRBJ2-7
V: TRBV5-4
size: few
DNA: TGTGCCAGCAGCTCGGGACGCCGGACCTACGAGCAGTACTTC
CDR3: CASSSGRRTYEQYF

D: TRBD2
J: TRBJ2-7
V: TRBV6-6
size: NA
DNA: TGTGCCAGCAGAGGTCGACTAGCGGGAGGGCCCCACTACGAGCAGTACTTC
CDR3: CASRGRLAGGPHYEQYF

D: NA
J: TRBJ1-1
V: TRBV10-2
size: NA
DNA: TGCGCCAGCAGTGAGTTGGGGGGGGCTACTGTAGCTTTCTTT
CDR3: CASSELGGATVAFF

D: NA
J: TRBJ2-3
V: TRBV27
size: NA
DNA: TGTGCCAGCAGTTTGGTCAGCACAGATACGCAGTATTTT
CDR3: CASSLVSTDTQYF

D: NA
J: TRBJ1-1
V: TRBV18
size: NA
DNA: TGTGCCAGCTCACCACTAAAGATGAACACTGAAGCTTTCTTT
CDR3: CASSPLKMNTEAFF

D: NA
J: TRBJ2-3
V: TRBV18
size: NA
DNA: TGTGCCAGCTCGTCGACAGGGAGGGCTAGCACAGATACGCAGTATTTT
CDR3: CASSSTGRASTDTQYF

D: TRBD1
J: TRBJ1-5
V: TRBV2
size: NA
DNA: TGTGCCAGCAGCACCCGCCAGGGGGGCCATAGCAATCAGCCCCAGCATTTT
CDR3: CASSTRQGGHSNQPQHF

D: TRBD2
J: TRBJ2-1
V: TRBV12-3/TRBV12-4
size: NA
DNA: TGTGCCAGCAGCCAACCTCCGGGGGTAGCGGGAGTATCGGGGGATGAGCAGTTCTTC
CDR3: CASSQPPGVAGVSGDEQFF

D: NA
J: TRBJ2-1
V: TRBV28
size: NA
DNA: TGTGCCAGCAGTTTGCAGGGGACTCTCAATGAGCAGTTCTTC
CDR3: CASSLQGTLNEQFF

D: TRBD2
J: TRBJ2-1
V: TRBV20-1
size: few
DNA: TGCAGTGCTGCCCCGACTAGCCTTCCGTACAATGAGCAGTTCTTC
CDR3: CSAAPTSLPYNEQFF

D: TRBD2
J: TRBJ2-3
V: TRBV4-1
size: NA
DNA: TGCGCCAGCAGCCACCTTGGACTAGCGGGAGCAAGGAGCACAGATACGCAGTATTTT
CDR3: CASSHLGLAGARSTDTQYF

D: TRBD1
J: TRBJ2-5
V: TRBV6-5
size: few
DNA: TGTGCCAGCAGTTCCGGGACAGGGATCCCAGAGACCCAGTACTTC
CDR3: CASSSGTGIPETQYF

D: NA
J: TRBJ1-5
V: TRBV30
size: few
DNA: TGTGCCTGGAGTGGGGGAGGGGGGAGCAATCAGCCCCAGCATTTT
CDR3: CAWSGGGGSNQPQHF

D: NA
J: TRBJ2-1
V: TRBV4-1
size: NA
DNA: TGCGCCAGCAGCCTTTTCGGGAGTCGGAATGAGCAGTTCTTC
CDR3: CASSLFGSRNEQFF

D: TRBD2
J: TRBJ2-1
V: TRBV7-9
size: NA
DNA: TGTGCCAGCAGCCCCTACGGGGGGGAAGAGTTTAATGAGCAGTTCTTC
CDR3: CASSPYGGEEFNEQFF

D: NA
J: TRBJ1-5
V: TRBV5-5
size: once
DNA: TGTGCCAGCAGCTCGTGGGGCTTTAGCAATCAGCCCCAGCATTTT
CDR3: CASSSWGFSNQPQHF

D: TRBD2
J: TRBJ2-7
V: TRBV20-1
size: few
DNA: TGCAGTGCTGGGGGAGCTAGCGGGATTACCTACGAGCAGTACTTC
CDR3: CSAGGASGITYEQYF

D: NA
J: TRBJ2-7
V: TRBV7-2
size: few
DNA: TGTGCCAGCAGCTTAGTCCACGGAGGGGGCTCCTACGAGCAGTACTTC
CDR3: CASSLVHGGGSYEQYF

D: TRBD2
J: TRBJ2-1
V: TRBV7-9
size: few
DNA: TGTGCCAGCAGCACCCTAGCGGGAGTTGTAAATGAGCAGTTCTTC
CDR3: CASSTLAGVVNEQFF

D: NA
J: TRBJ2-2
V: TRBV29-1
size: NA
DNA: TGCAGCGTTGAAAGGGGGGCGAACACCGGGGAGCTGTTTTTT
CDR3: CSVERGANTGELFF

D: NA
J: TRBJ2-3
V: TRBV6-1
size: NA
DNA: TGTGCCAGCAGCAGCCATCCGGCCGCAGATACGCAGTATTTT
CDR3: CASSSHPAADTQYF

D: NA
J: TRBJ1-2
V: TRBV7-9
size: NA
DNA: TGTGCCAGCAGCTTAGGGGCACACTATGGCTACACCTTC
CDR3: CASSLGAHYGYTF

D: NA
J: TRBJ2-4
V: TRBV5-6
size: few
DNA: TGTGCCAGCAGCACGGGAGCGGGCCCAGAAAACATTCAGTACTTC
CDR3: CASSTGAGPENIQYF

D: NA
J: TRBJ1-1
V: TRBV27
size: few
DNA: TGTGCCAGCAGTTTCCAGGGCCCAACTGAAGCTTTCTTT
CDR3: CASSFQGPTEAFF

D: TRBD2
J: TRBJ2-1
V: TRBV10-2
size: NA
DNA: TGCGCCAGCAGCTCCCCCGGGACTAGCGGGATCGATGAGCAGTTCTTC
CDR3: CASSSPGTSGIDEQFF

D: NA
J: TRBJ1-3
V: TRBV28
size: NA
DNA: TGTGCCAGCAGTTTACAGGGAAGGGCCGGAAACACCATATATTTT
CDR3: CASSLQGRAGNTIYF

D: TRBD1
J: TRBJ2-7
V: TRBV27
size: many
DNA: TGTGCCAGCAGTGTCTGGGACAGGGTCGGAGAGCAGTACTTC
CDR3: CASSVWDRVGEQYF

D: TRBD2
J: TRBJ2-3
V: TRBV23-1
size: NA
DNA: TGCGCCAGCAGTCCCCACCCGCGGGGGGCCGAAGATACGCAGTATTTT
CDR3: CASSPHPRGAEDTQYF

D: NA
J: TRBJ2-1
V: TRBV6-6
size: few
DNA: TGTGCCAGCAGTTACTCGGCTTCGACTAGAACAATGAATGTGCAGTTCTTC
CDR3: CASSYSASTRTMNVQFF

D: TRBD1
J: TRBJ2-7
V: TRBV4-1
size: few
DNA: TGCGCCAGCAGCCAAGAAGTTGGGACAGTTGAGTACTTC
CDR3: CASSQEVGTVEYF

D: NA
J: TRBJ2-1
V: TRBV27
size: many
DNA: TGTGCCAGCAGTTTTCGGCTAGCATCGGTCAATGAGCAGTTCTTC
CDR3: CASSFRLASVNEQFF

D: NA
J: TRBJ2-1
V: TRBV27
size: NA
DNA: TGTGCCAGCAGTTCGGGACCTTTCAATGAGCAGTTCTTC
CDR3: CASSSGPFNEQFF

D: NA
J: TRBJ2-5
V: TRBV10-3
size: NA
DNA: TGTGCCATCAGTGTGAGGACTCGCGAGACCCAGTACTTC
CDR3: CAISVRTRETQYF

D: NA
J: TRBJ1-6
V: TRBV11-2
size: few
DNA: TGTGCCAGCAGCTTAGGGACCCCGAATTCACCCCTCCACTTT
CDR3: CASSLGTPNSPLHF

D: TRBD2
J: TRBJ2-3
V: TRBV5-1
size: NA
DNA: TGCGCCAGCAGCTTGCCGGGACTAGCGGGAGGGGTCACAGATACGCAGTATTTT
CDR3: CASSLPGLAGGVTDTQYF

D: TRBD2
J: TRBJ2-1
V: TRBV15
size: few
DNA: TGTGCCACCAGCTTTAGCGGGCGGTCCTACAATGAGCAGTTCTTC
CDR3: CATSFSGRSYNEQFF

D: TRBD2
J: TRBJ2-3
V: TRBV20-1
size: NA
DNA: TGCAGTGCTAGGGGAACTAGCGCCAGCACAGATACGCAGTATTTT
CDR3: CSARGTSASTDTQYF

D: TRBD1
J: TRBJ2-5
V: TRBV14
size: NA
DNA: TGTGCCAGCAGCCAACGGGACAGGGGTACGCTTGAGACCCAGTACTTC
CDR3: CASSQRDRGTLETQYF